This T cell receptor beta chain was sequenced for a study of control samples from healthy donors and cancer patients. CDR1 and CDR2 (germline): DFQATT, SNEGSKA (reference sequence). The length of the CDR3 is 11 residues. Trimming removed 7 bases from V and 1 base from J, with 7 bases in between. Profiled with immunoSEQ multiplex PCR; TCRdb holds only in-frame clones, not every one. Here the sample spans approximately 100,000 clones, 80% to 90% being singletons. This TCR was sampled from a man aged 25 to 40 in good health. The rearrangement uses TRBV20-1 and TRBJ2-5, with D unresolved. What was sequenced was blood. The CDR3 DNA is TGCAGTGGACTCCTCCAAGAGACCCAGTACTTC. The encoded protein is CSGLLQETQYF.